One and the same sample provided the 9 T cell receptor beta chains below, sequenced in a study of T cells in Graves' hyperthyroidism and ophthalmopathy. Authors of the study amplified TCR beta CDR3 regions from RNA transcripts. The TCR CDR3 was amplified in a first-round RT-PCR using the HTBI primer set. TCRdb reanalysed the multiplex PCR reads using MiXCR and keeps one entry per CDR3 protein. The profile covers about 290,000 distinct CDR3 sequences, with approximately 19% appearing a single time and approximately 35% taken by the ten largest. Sample: blood. These TCRs come from a man in his fifties with Graves' ophthalmopathy.

This clonotype was observed many times. This chain connects TRBV28 to TRBJ1-1; 12 positions match TRBD1. This CDR3 has 15 amino acids. The V gene's germline CDR1 is MDHEN and CDR2 SYDVKM. V lost 5 bases to trimming and J lost 4 bases; unmatched junction nucleotides: 5. CDR3 nucleotide sequence: TGTGCCAGCAGTCATGGGGACAGGGGGCCCACTGAAGCTTTCTTT. It encodes CASSHGDRGPTEAFF.

This rearrangement joins TRBV20-1 to TRBJ2-5; tentative D call: TRBD1 (5 bases). CDR1 and CDR2 (germline): DFQATT, SNEGSKA (reference sequence). Trimming shortened V by 4 bases and J by 5 bases, and 11 bases separated the two germline ends. This CDR3 comprises 12 residues. CDR3 sequence: CSATTVSETQYF. The CDR3 DNA reads as TGCAGTGCTACGACAGTTTCGGAGACCCAGTACTTC.

Ten or more counts support this clonotype. The rearrangement uses TRBV5-5 and TRBJ2-5; 10 bases fit TRBD2. Per germline, CDR1 SGHKS and CDR2 YYEKEE (reference sequence). This CDR3 comprises 16 residues. Trimming took 4 bases from V and 5 from J; bases not matched to a gene: 11. The CDR3 DNA is TGTGCCAGCAGCCCCAACCTACTAGCGGGACAGGAGACCCAGTACTTC. Protein product: CASSPNLLAGQETQYF.

The chain joins TRBV5-1 to TRBJ2-7; tentatively, D is TRBD1 (5 bases). V was shortened by 0 bases and J by 0 bases, with 7 bases between the two germline ends. The CDR3 loop spans 14 amino acids. Germline CDR1 reads SGHRS; CDR2 reads YFSETQ. CDR3 sequence (DNA): TGCGCCAGCAGCTTGGAGACAGCCTCCTACGAGCAGTACTTC. This encodes CASSLETASYEQYF.

In regard to this clonotype: This may be a read error, as it is one base from a much larger clone. The chain is built from TRBV5-6 and TRBJ2-1, with 11 bases lining up with TRBD1. CDR3 length equals 14 residues. CDR1 is SGHDT, CDR2 YYEEEE, per germline. CDR3 DNA: TGTGTCAGCAGCTGGGACAGGGGGGGGAATGAGCAGTTCTTC. It is translated as CVSSWDRGGNEQFF.

This clonotype was seen repeatedly, ten times or more. CDR3 residues: CASSKRGDPPYEQYF. The CDR3 DNA is TGTGCCAGCAGCAAACGAGGGGATCCGCCCTACGAGCAGTACTTC. The V call is TRBV7-2, the J call TRBJ2-7, with D perhaps assigned TRBD1 or TRBD2 (5 bases each). Per the germline V gene, CDR1 is SGHTA and CDR2 is FQGNSA. The length of the CDR3 is 15 residues. V lost 5 bases, J lost 2 bases, and 16 bases lay in between.

The chain couples TRBV9 to TRBJ2-7; 7 bases are shared with TRBD2. CDR3 length: 14 amino acids. Germline assignment: CDR1 SGDLS and CDR2 YYNGEE. V was clipped by 0 bases and J by 6 bases; unmatched bases: 6. In DNA form, the CDR3 reads TGTGCCAGCAGCGTAGGCCTCGGGGGGACCGAGCAGTACTTC. Encoded protein: CASSVGLGGTEQYF.

This clonotype was detected many times. The chain recombines TRBV6-2 or TRBV6-3 with TRBJ2-7, with 9 bases identical to TRBD1. V lost 8 bases and J lost 4; bases outside the gene matches: 12. Germline V gene data show CDR1 as MNHEY and CDR2 as SVGEGT. The CDR3 runs to 15 residues. The CDR3 DNA reads TGTGCCAGCCGGGGCCGGGACAGGGCCGCTTACGAGCAGTACTTC. Its protein is CASRGRDRAAYEQYF.

The chain combines TRBV5-1 with TRBJ2-1; 11 nucleotides match TRBD2. Per the germline V gene, CDR1 is SGHRS and CDR2 is YFSETQ. The CDR3 runs 15 residues. V lost 4 bases and J lost 8; bases outside the gene matches: 8. Here the CDR3 reads CASSTTSGSFDEQFF. The CDR3, as DNA: TGCGCCAGCAGCACTACTAGCGGGAGTTTCGATGAGCAGTTCTTC.